Reported below is one TCR beta chain. The antigen this receptor binds is unknown. One base away there is no much larger clone; base qualities are not given. Whole blood was collected in K2EDTA tubes by collaborating institutions according to the institutions' own protocols. For TCRbeta analysis, collaborator samples were shipped as frozen whole blood, as isolated PBMCs, or as DNA extracted from either sample type. The V end gives up 4 bases and the J end 7 bases, leaving 10 bases in the junction not matched to a gene. Reading from cysteine to phenylalanine, the CDR3 counts 15 amino acids. Only the CDR3 region is kept as DNA, spanning 45 bases read in frame from base 1. CDR1 GTSNPN and CDR2 SVGIG are derived from the germline V gene (reference sequence). The sample is drawn from a study of blood T cell repertoires in COVID-19 (dated by TCRdb to about 2020). Notes on the research overall: Samples from collaborators originated in the United States, Italy and Spain and spanned both the acute and convalescent phases of COVID-19. The prospective study material was composed of cDNA or gDNA derived from T cells, B-cell-depleted T cells, or PBMCs. Deeply sampled blood TCRbeta repertoires from subjects exposed to, actively infected with, or recovered from COVID-19 were included in the dataset. The repertoires were released in a freely available public database meant as a resource for research on the immune response to SARS-CoV-2. Samples came from the ongoing ImmuneRACE study (first 160 participants) plus 1,254 subjects from 6 global collaborators. Sample metadata almost always included a de-identified subject ID, COVID-19 status, age in years and sex. HLA class I and class II types, where available, came from metadata supplied by the sample provider rather than from assay-based typing.

The immunoSEQ Assay, a bias-controlled multiplex PCR, was used to amplify TCRbeta CDR3 regions from genomic DNA. As for the authors' bioinformatics: The number of nucleated cells in each sample was estimated from the amplification of reference gene primers within the assay. To quantify the absolute abundance of each unique TCRbeta CDR3 rearrangement, sequence reads were collapsed and filtered. For each sample, productive Simpson clonality was calculated as the square root of Simpson's diversity index across productive rearrangements. Drawn from immuneACCESS, this table holds only the in-frame rearrangements with V and J called that TCRdb kept. Clones are partly lost; checked studies trace under half to an unresolved V gene and leave the rest unexplained. V, J and clone size are taken as reported in that table, and D and trimming were inferred from the DNA itself. The sample table contains about 270,000 clones; only one count was recorded for around 88% of them. The ten most abundant clones make up approximately 6% of the sample.

General findings and caveats noted by the study authors: The quantity of clinical and demographic metadata differed by source and by participant and was supplied without curation.

What was sequenced was peripheral blood. This clonotype was sampled from a man aged 80 or over with acute or convalescent COVID-19. The V and J genes are TRBV30 and TRBJ1-6, with TRBD1 identical over 7 junction bases. The DNA sequence is TGTGCCTGGACCGTAGCGGGACAGAGGAATTCACCCCTCCACTTT. This encodes CAWTVAGQRNSPLHF.